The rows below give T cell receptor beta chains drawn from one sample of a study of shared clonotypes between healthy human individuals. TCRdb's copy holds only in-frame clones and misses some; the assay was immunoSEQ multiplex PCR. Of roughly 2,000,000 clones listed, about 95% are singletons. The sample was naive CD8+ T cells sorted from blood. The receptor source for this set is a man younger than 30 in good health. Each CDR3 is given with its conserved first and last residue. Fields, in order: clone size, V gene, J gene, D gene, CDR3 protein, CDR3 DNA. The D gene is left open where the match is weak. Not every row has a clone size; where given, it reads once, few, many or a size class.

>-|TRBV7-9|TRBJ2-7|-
CASNEVEGGAYEQYF
TGTGCCAGCAACGAGGTGGAGGGGGGCGCCTACGAGCAGTACTTC
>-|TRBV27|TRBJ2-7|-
CASSTRDGEPYEQYF
TGTGCCAGCAGTACTCGGGACGGGGAACCCTACGAGCAGTACTTC
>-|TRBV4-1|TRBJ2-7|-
CASSQKGPKSSYEQYF
TGCGCCAGCAGCCAAAAGGGTCCTAAAAGCTCCTACGAGCAGTACTTC
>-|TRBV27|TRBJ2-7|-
CASSLWQGSPYEQYF
TGTGCCAGCAGTTTATGGCAGGGGAGTCCCTACGAGCAGTACTTC
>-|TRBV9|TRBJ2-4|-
CASSVGDIEGNIQYF
TGTGCCAGCAGCGTAGGGGACATTGAGGGAAACATTCAGTACTTC
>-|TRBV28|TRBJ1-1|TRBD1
CASRLRPQGVVTEAFF
TGTGCCAGCAGGCTAAGGCCCCAGGGGGTGGTCACTGAAGCTTTCTTT
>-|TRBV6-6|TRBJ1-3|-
CASSPGRVAGNTIYF
TGTGCCAGCAGCCCCGGCAGGGTGGCCGGAAACACCATATATTTT
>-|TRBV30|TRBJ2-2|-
CAWSIAGNSGELFF
TGTGCCTGGAGTATTGCTGGGAACAGCGGGGAGCTGTTTTTT
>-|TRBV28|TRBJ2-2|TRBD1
CASFGTGVLVGGELFF
TGTGCCAGCTTTGGGACAGGGGTCTTAGTTGGCGGGGAGCTGTTTTTT
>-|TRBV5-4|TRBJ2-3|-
CASRAGEDTQYF
TGTGCCAGCAGGGCCGGGGAAGATACGCAGTATTTT
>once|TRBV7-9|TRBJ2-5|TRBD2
CASSFTTSGIRETQYF
TGTGCCAGCAGCTTTACGACTAGCGGGATTCGGGAGACCCAGTACTTC
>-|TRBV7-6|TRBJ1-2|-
CASSLGGSYGYTF
TGTGCCAGCAGCTTAGGGGGTTCCTATGGCTACACCTTC
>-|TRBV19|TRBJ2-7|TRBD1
CASRGTGESHEQYF
TGTGCCAGTAGGGGGACAGGGGAGTCCCACGAGCAGTACTTC
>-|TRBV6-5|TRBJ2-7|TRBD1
CASSGGDRGLAEQYF
TGTGCCAGCAGCGGGGGGGACAGGGGCCTCGCCGAGCAGTACTTC
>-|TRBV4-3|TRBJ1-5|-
CASSHLYGGGQPQHF
TGCGCCAGCAGCCACTTATACGGAGGGGGTCAGCCCCAGCATTTT
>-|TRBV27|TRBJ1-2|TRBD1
CASSLSGTAWGYGYTF
TGTGCCAGCAGTTTATCTGGGACAGCCTGGGGGTATGGCTACACCTTC
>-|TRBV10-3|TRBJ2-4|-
CAISESPGLGKNIQYF
TGTGCCATCAGTGAGTCCCCAGGGCTTGGAAAAAACATTCAGTACTTC
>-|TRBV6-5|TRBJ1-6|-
CASSYSSGNNSPLHF
TGTGCCAGCAGTTACTCGTCAGGGAACAATTCACCCCTCCACTTT
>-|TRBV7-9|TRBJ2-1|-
CASSLEWGSGANEQFF
TGTGCCAGCAGCTTAGAATGGGGGTCAGGTGCCAATGAGCAGTTCTTC
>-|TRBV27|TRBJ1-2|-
CASSQQGGGYTF
TGTGCCAGCAGTCAACAGGGAGGGGGCTACACCTTC
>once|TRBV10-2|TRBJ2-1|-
CASSEVVSGYNEQFF
TGCGCCAGCAGTGAGGTGGTTAGCGGCTACAATGAGCAGTTCTTC
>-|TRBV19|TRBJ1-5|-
CASNDATWELNQPQHF
TGTGCCAGTAATGACGCCACTTGGGAGCTCAATCAGCCCCAGCATTTT
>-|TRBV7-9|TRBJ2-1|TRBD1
CASSSKQNDRGNEQFF
TGTGCCAGCAGCTCTAAGCAGAATGACAGGGGAAATGAGCAGTTCTTC
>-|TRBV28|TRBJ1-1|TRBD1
CASRTWTGDGIMTTEAFF
TGTGCCAGCAGAACCTGGACAGGGGATGGGATTATGACCACTGAAGCTTTCTTT
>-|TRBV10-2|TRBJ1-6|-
CASSEPAKGAYNSPLHF
TGCGCCAGCAGTGAGCCCGCGAAAGGAGCCTATAATTCACCCCTCCACTTT
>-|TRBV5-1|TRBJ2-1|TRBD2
CASSLGLAGGDEQFF
TGCGCCAGCAGCTTGGGTCTAGCGGGAGGGGATGAGCAGTTCTTC
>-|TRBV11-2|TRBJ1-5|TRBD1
CASSQDRNSNQPQHF
TGTGCCAGCAGCCAGGACAGGAATAGCAATCAGCCCCAGCATTTT
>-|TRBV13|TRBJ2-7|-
CASSPTNSYEQYF
TGTGCCAGCAGCCCAACGAACTCCTACGAGCAGTACTTC
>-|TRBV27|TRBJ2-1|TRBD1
CASSLLLGQGFGEQFF
TGTGCCAGCAGTTTACTTCTGGGACAGGGATTCGGTGAGCAGTTCTTC
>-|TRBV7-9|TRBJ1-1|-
CASAEGLNTEAFF
TGTGCCTCAGCGGAGGGGCTGAACACTGAAGCTTTCTTT
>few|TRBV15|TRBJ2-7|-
CATSSDGLLKYF
TGTGCCACCAGCAGTGACGGCCTTCTGAAGTACTTC
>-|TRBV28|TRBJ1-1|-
CASSTQGAMNTEAFF
TGTGCCAGCAGTACACAGGGAGCCATGAACACTGAAGCTTTCTTT
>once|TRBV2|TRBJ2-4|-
CASSHPRTGMGNIQYF
TGTGCCAGCAGTCACCCCAGAACAGGGATGGGGAACATTCAGTACTTC
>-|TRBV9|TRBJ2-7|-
CASSPDAIGHEQYF
TGTGCCAGCAGCCCAGACGCTATCGGGCACGAGCAGTACTTC
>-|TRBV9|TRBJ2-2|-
CASSFGLGELFF
TGTGCCAGCAGCTTCGGGCTTGGGGAGCTGTTTTTT
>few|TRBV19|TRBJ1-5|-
CASSIEWQPQHF
TGTGCCAGTAGTATAGAATGGCAGCCCCAGCATTTT
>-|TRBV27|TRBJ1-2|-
CALLAVYGYTF
TGTGCCCTTCTCGCCGTATATGGCTACACCTTC
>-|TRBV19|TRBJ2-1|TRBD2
CASSIESAGLWNEQFF
TGTGCCAGTAGTATAGAATCAGCGGGACTTTGGAATGAGCAGTTCTTC
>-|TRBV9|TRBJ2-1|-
CASGAGEYNEQFF
TGTGCCAGCGGGGCAGGGGAATACAATGAGCAGTTCTTC
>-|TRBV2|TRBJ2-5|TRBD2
CASRKGLAGARETQYF
TGTGCCAGCAGAAAAGGACTAGCGGGAGCCCGAGAGACCCAGTACTTC
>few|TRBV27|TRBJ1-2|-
CASSLVRGGGYTF
TGTGCCAGCAGTTTAGTCAGGGGAGGGGGCTACACCTTC